Following are 8 T cell receptor beta chains from one sample sequenced in a study of OX40 agonist ivuxolimab in advanced cancers. The assay was immunoSEQ multiplex PCR, and TCRdb's table has in-frame clones only and misses some. This repertoire shows 43,000 or so clones, about nine tenths found once; its top ten account for 1.1%. Sequenced material: CD4+ or CD8+ T cells sorted from blood, taken in a trial of the OX40 agonist ivuxolimab. The receptors originated from an adult with an advanced solid tumor such as melanoma, head and neck, liver or kidney cancer.

This clone was recorded once. This chain joins TRBV9 and TRBJ2-3, with D perhaps TRBD2 (7 bases). The CDR3 totals 17 residues. The V end was cut by 3 bases, the J end by 1 base, with 18 bases between. Germline V gene sequence: CDR1 SGDLS, CDR2 YYNGEE. This chain's CDR3 is CASSARGAGARTDTQYF. In DNA, the CDR3 is TGTGCCAGCAGCGCCCGGGGGGCGGGAGCGCGCACAGATACGCAGTATTTT.

This clone was picked up a small number of times. This chain uses TRBV7-2 with TRBJ1-1; D remains unclear. The V gene lost 0 bases and the J gene lost 10 bases, with 12 bases spanning the gap. The germline CDR1 and CDR2 sequences are SGHTA and FQGNSA. This CDR3 is 13 amino acids long. In DNA form, the CDR3 reads TGTGCCAGCAGCTTAGCTTCAAACCGACGAGCTTTCTTT. This codes for CASSLASNRRAFF.

This rearrangement joins TRBV30 to TRBJ2-4; D is perhaps TRBD1 (5 bases). Germline V gene lookup returns CDR1 GTSNPN and CDR2 SVGIG (reference sequence). With 5 bases removed from V and 4 bases from J, the gap between germline ends came to 18 bases. This CDR3 is 15 amino acids long. For the CDR3, the DNA is TGTGCCTGGGACTCCGGTGGGCAGGGAAAAAACATTCAGTACTTC. This gives the protein CAWDSGGQGKNIQYF.

The chain employs TRBV9 and TRBJ2-5; D might be TRBD1 (6 bases). Germline V gene sequence: CDR1 SGDLS, CDR2 YYNGEE. Trimming left V 0 bases short and J 5 bases short, with 11 bases between. The CDR3 sequence is 14 residues long. CDR3 residues: CASSVATGRETQYF. For the CDR3, the DNA is TGTGCCAGCAGCGTAGCCACAGGGCGGGAGACCCAGTACTTC.

This chain links TRBV30 with TRBJ2-3, with D perhaps matching TRBD2 (6 bases). V dropped 0 bases and J dropped 3 bases, with 10 bases sitting between them. The germline V gene has CDR1 GTSNPN and CDR2 SVGIG (reference sequence). CDR3 length: 14 amino acids. CDR3 DNA: TGTGCCTGGAGTGTTTGGGGAGGTACAGATACGCAGTATTTT. The encoded protein is CAWSVWGGTDTQYF.

The chain has TRBV18 and TRBJ2-3; D remains ambiguous. Germline V lookup: CDR1 KGHSH, CDR2 LQKENI. This CDR3 contains 14 residues. V lost 1 base, J lost 2 bases, and 7 bases lay in between. The chain's CDR3 is CASSPLVPTDTQYF. DNA of the CDR3: TGTGCCAGCTCACCACTAGTCCCCACAGATACGCAGTATTTT.

The gene calls are TRBV7-3 and TRBJ2-2; 8 bases fit TRBD1. Germline assignment: CDR1 SGHTA and CDR2 FQGTGA. V gave up 4 bases and J gave up 8 bases; unmatched junction bases: 9. CDR3 length equals 15 residues. Here the CDR3 reads CASSSGQGWEGELFF. DNA of the CDR3: TGTGCCAGCAGCTCAGGACAGGGATGGGAAGGGGAGCTGTTTTTT.

The rearrangement links TRBV27 to TRBJ1-1; D is unclear. Germline CDR1 and CDR2: MNHEY and SMNVEV (reference sequence). The V end lost 0 bases, the J end lost 0 bases, and 5 bases lay between the germline ends. The CDR3 contains 14 residues. The CDR3 reads CASSLSGVNTEAFF. DNA for the CDR3: TGTGCCAGCAGTTTATCGGGAGTGAACACTGAAGCTTTCTTT.